What follows is one T cell receptor beta chain and its context. The sample is drawn from a study of blood T cell repertoires in COVID-19. Overall study context: Nucleic acid was either cDNA or gDNA, and it came from T cells, B-cell-depleted T cells, or PBMCs.

The assay was immunoSEQ multiplex PCR, and TCRdb's table has in-frame clones only and misses some. The sample shows under 300,000 clones, about 90% of them seen only once. Residents of about two dozen US areas, aged roughly 18 to 89 years, made up the participants. Trimming stripped 1 base from V and 6 bases from J, with 6 bases between. Per germline, CDR1 DFQATT and CDR2 SNEGSKA (reference sequence). This CDR3 has 11 amino acids. Sequenced input: PBMCs or T cells enriched from blood (not recorded which). V usage is TRBV20-1 and J usage is TRBJ1-1; D may be TRBD1 (5 bases). This sequence was found in a human donor in a cohort exposed to, infected with or recovered from COVID-19 (not recorded which). The donor label of this sample is uncertain. The CDR3 protein is CSARGDSEAFF. Here the CDR3 DNA reads TGCAGTGCTAGAGGGGACTCTGAAGCTTTCTTT.